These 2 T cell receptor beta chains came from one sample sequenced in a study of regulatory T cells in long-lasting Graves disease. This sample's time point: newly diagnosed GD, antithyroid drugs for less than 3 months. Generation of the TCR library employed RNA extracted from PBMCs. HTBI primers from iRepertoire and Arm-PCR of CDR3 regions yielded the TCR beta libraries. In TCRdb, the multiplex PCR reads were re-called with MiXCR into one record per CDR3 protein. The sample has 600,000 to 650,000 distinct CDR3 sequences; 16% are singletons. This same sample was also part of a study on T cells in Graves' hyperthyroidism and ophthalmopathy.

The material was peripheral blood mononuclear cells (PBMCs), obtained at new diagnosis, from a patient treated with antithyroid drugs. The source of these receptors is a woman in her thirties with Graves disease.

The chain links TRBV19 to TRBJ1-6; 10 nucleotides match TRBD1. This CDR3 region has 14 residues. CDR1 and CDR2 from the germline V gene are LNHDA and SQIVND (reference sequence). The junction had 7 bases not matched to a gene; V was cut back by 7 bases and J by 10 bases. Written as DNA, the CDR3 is TGTGCCAGTAAAGGGGGGACAGGGGTCTCACCCCTCCACTTT. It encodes CASKGGTGVSPLHF.

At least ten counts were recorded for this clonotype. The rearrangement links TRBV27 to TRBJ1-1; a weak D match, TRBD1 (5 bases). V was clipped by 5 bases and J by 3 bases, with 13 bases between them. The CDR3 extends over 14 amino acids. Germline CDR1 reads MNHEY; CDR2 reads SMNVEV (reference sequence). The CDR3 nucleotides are TGTGCCAGCAGTCCTTTCGGGACGTACACTGAAGCTTTCTTT. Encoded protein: CASSPFGTYTEAFF.